One and the same sample provided the 5 T cell receptor beta chains below, sequenced in a study of shared clonotypes between healthy human individuals. The method was immunoSEQ multiplex PCR; TCRdb's version includes in-frame clones alone and lacks a portion of them. The table has about 560,000 clones, roughly 79% seen once. Source material: PBMCs. These receptors all come from a woman in her forties in good health. Some clones in this sample may be carry-over from other donors' samples.

The chain employs TRBV18 and TRBJ2-7; the D is unclear. V lost 7 bases and J lost 2, with 12 bases in between. The CDR3 contains 13 residues. Per germline, CDR1 KGHSH and CDR2 LQKENI. The CDR3, as DNA: TGTGCCAGCTACGGACCCGCTCCCTACGAGCAGTACTTC. It codes for CASYGPAPYEQYF. Full variable domain (outside the CDR3, taken from reference TRBV18 and TRBJ2-7): NAGVMQNPRHLVRRRGQEARLRCSPMKGHSHVYWYRQLPEEGLKFMVYLQKENIIDESGMPKERFSAEFPKEGPSILRIQQVVRGDSAAYFCASYGPAPYEQYFGPGTRLTVT.

CDR3 protein: CSVEPREGSEQYF. CDR3 sequence (DNA): TGCAGCGTTGAACCCCGGGAGGGATCCGAGCAGTACTTC. The chain combines TRBV29-1 with TRBJ2-7; 8 positions match TRBD2. J lost 6 bases, V lost 2 bases, and 6 bases had no gene match. This CDR3 spans 13 amino acids. Per germline, CDR1 SQVTM and CDR2 ANQGSEA.

The chain recombines TRBV5-3 with TRBJ2-1; 7 positions agree with TRBD2. TRBV5-3 has ORF status, its function being uncertain. V trimming: 7 bases; J trimming: 4 bases; junction bases outside the gene matches: 11. This CDR3 region has 15 residues. In DNA form, the CDR3 reads TGTGCCAGAGGGCGGGAGTCACCAGGGTACAATGAGCAGTTCTTC. It specifies CARGRESPGYNEQFF.

The rearrangement joins TRBV5-1 to TRBJ2-1; D is uncertain. This CDR3 is 13 amino acids long. Germline V gives CDR1 SGHRS, CDR2 YFSETQ. V lost 4 bases, J lost 6 bases, and 11 bases lay in between. CDR3: CASSLTGSNEQFF. For the CDR3, the DNA is TGCGCCAGCAGCCTGACTGGAAGCAATGAGCAGTTCTTC.

The chain joins TRBV4-1 to TRBJ2-7; 12 nucleotides align to TRBD2. The ends lost 1 base at V and 1 base at J; junction bases unmatched: 5. This CDR3 region has 17 residues. From germline, CDR1 is MGHRA and CDR2 YSYEKL. The CDR3 nucleotides read TGCGCCAGCAGCCAAGTCCTTACTAGCGGGAGGTCCTACGAGCAGTACTTC. Translating gives CASSQVLTSGRSYEQYF.